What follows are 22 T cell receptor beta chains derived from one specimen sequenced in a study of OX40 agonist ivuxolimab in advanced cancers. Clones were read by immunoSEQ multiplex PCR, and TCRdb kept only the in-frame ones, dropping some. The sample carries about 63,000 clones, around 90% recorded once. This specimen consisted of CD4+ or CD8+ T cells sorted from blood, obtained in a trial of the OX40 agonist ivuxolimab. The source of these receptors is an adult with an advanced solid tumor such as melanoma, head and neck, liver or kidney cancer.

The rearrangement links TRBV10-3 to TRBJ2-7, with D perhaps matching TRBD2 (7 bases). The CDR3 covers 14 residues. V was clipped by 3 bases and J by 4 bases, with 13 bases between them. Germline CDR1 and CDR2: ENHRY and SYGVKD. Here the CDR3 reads CAISDRGGGYEQYF. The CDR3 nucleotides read TGTGCCATCAGTGATCGAGGGGGGGGATACGAGCAGTACTTC.

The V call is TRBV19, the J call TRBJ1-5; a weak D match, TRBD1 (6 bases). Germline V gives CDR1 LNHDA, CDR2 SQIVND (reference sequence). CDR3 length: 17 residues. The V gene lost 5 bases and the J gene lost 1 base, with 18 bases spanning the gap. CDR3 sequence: CASSLRAGAGSNQPQHF. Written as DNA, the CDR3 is TGTGCCAGTAGTCTAAGGGCAGGGGCCGGGAGCAATCAGCCCCAGCATTTT. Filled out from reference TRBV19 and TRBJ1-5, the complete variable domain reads DGGITQSPKYLFRKEGQNVTLSCEQNLNHDAMYWYRQDPGQGLRLIYYSQIVNDFQKGDIAEGYSVSREKKESFPLTVTSAQKNPTAFYLCASSLRAGAGSNQPQHFGDGTRLSIL.

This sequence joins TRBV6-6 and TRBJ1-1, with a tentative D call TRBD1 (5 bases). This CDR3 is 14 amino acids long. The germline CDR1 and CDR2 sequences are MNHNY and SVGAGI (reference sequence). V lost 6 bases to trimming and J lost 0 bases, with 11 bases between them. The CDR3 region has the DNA TGTGCCAGCAGCTTGACGGACATGAACACTGAAGCTTTCTTT. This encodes CASSLTDMNTEAFF.

The CDR3, as DNA: TGCGCCAGCAGCCAGACAGGGTCTGGCCAGCCCCAGCATTTT. Translating gives CASSQTGSGQPQHF. This chain links TRBV4-3 with TRBJ1-5, with TRBD1 matching over 7 bases. CDR1 and CDR2 (germline): LGHNA, YSLEER. Germline trimming cut 3 bases from V and 7 bases from J; bases unmatched to any gene: 6. This CDR3 region has 14 residues.

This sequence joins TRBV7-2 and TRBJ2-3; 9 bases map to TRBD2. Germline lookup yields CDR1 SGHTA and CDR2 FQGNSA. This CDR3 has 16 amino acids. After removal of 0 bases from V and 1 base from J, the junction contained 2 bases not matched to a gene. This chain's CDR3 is CASSLAAGGRTDTQYF. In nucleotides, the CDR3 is TGTGCCAGCAGCTTAGCCGCGGGGGGGCGCACAGATACGCAGTATTTT.

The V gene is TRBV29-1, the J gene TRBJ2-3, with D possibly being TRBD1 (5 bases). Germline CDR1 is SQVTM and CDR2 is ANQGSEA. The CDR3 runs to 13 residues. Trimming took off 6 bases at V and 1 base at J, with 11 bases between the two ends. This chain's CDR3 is CSVRVSGTDTQYF. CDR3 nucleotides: TGCAGCGTCAGGGTTTCCGGCACAGATACGCAGTATTTT.

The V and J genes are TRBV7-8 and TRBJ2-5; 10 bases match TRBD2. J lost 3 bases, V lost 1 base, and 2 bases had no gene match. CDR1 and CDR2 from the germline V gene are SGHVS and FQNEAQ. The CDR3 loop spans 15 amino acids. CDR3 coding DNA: TGTGCCAGCAGCTTAGAAGGACTAGCGGAAGAGACCCAGTACTTC. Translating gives CASSLEGLAEETQYF.

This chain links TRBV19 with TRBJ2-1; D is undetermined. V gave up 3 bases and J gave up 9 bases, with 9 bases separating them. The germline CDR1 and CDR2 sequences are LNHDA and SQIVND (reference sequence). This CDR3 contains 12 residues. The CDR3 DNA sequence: TGTGCCAGTAGTATGCCCTCGGGTGAGCAGTTCTTC. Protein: CASSMPSGEQFF.

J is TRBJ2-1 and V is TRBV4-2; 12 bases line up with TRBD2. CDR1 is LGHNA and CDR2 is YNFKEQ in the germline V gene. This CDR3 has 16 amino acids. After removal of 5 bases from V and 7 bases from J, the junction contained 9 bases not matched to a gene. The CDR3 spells CASSSRLAGVGNEQFF. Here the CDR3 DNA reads TGTGCCAGCAGCTCCCGACTAGCGGGAGTAGGGAATGAGCAGTTCTTC.

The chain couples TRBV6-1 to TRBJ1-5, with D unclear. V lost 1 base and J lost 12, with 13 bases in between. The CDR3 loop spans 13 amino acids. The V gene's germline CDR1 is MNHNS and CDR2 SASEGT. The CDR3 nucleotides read TGTGCCAGCAGTGAAGGGGCCCGCCTAAACCAGCATTTT. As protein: CASSEGARLNQHF.

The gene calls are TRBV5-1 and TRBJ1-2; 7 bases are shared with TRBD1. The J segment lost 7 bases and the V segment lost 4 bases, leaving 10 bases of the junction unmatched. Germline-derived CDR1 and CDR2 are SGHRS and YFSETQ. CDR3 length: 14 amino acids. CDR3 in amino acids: CASSPGTAPFGYTF. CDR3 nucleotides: TGCGCCAGCAGCCCCGGGACAGCCCCCTTTGGCTACACCTTC. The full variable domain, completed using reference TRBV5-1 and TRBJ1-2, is KAGVTQTPRYLIKTRGQQVTLSCSPISGHRSVSWYQQTPGQGLQFLFEYFSETQRNKGNFPGRFSGRQFSNSRSEMNVSTLELGDSALYLCASSPGTAPFGYTFGSGTRLTVV.

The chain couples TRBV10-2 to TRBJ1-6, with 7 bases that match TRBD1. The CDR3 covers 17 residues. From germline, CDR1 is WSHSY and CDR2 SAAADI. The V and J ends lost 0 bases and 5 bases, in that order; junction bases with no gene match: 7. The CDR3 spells CASSESKGQLNNSPLHF. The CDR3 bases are TGCGCCAGCAGTGAGTCGAAGGGACAGCTCAATAATTCACCCCTCCACTTT.

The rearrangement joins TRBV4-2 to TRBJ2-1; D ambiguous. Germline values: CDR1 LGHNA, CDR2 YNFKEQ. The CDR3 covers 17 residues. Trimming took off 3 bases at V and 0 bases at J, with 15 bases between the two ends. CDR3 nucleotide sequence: TGTGCCAGCAGCCATCGCCGCGCAGAGAGCTCCTACAATGAGCAGTTCTTC. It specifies CASSHRRAESSYNEQFF.

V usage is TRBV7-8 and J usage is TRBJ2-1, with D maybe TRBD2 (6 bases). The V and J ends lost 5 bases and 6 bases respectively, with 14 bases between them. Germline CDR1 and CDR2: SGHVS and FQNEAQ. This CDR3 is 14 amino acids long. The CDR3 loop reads CASSPSDSGNEQFF. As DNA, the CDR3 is TGTGCCAGCAGCCCCTCAGATAGCGGCAATGAGCAGTTCTTC.

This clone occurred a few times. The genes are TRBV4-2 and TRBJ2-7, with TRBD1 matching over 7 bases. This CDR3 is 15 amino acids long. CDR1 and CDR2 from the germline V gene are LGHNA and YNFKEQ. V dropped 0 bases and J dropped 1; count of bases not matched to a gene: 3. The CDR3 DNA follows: TGTGCCAGCAGCCAAGACGGGACAGCGTCCTACGAGCAGTACTTC. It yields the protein CASSQDGTASYEQYF.

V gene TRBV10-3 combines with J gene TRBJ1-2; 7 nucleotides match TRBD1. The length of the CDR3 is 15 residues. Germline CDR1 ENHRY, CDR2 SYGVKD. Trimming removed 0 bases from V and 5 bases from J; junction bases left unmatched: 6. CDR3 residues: CAISESGGTDYGYTF. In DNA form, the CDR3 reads TGTGCCATCAGTGAGTCAGGGGGGACAGATTATGGCTACACCTTC.

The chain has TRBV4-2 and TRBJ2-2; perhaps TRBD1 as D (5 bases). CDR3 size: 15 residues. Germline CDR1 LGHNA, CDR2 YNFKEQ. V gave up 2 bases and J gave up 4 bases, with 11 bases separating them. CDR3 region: CASSQRLGVTGELFF. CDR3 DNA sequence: TGTGCCAGCAGCCAAAGGCTAGGGGTCACCGGGGAGCTGTTTTTT.

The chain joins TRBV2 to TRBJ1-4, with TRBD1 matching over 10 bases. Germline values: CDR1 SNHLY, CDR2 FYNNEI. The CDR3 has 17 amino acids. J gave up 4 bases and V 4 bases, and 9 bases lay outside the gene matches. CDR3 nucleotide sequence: TGTGCCAGCAGTGCACCGGGACAGGGGTGGGGTAATGAAAAACTGTTTTTT. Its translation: CASSAPGQGWGNEKLFF.

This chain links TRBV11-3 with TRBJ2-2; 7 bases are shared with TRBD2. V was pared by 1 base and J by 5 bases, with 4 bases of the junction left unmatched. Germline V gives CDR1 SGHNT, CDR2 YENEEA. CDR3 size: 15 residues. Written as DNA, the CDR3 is TGTGCCAGCAGCTTAGGCGGGGGATTTACCGGGGAGCTGTTTTTT. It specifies CASSLGGGFTGELFF.

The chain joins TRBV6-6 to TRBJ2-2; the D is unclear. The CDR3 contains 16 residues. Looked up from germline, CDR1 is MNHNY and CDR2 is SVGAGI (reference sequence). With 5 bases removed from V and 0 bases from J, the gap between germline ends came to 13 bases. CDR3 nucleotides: TGTGCCAGCAGTCCCGCGAGGCGCACGAACACCGGGGAGCTGTTTTTT. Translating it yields CASSPARRTNTGELFF.

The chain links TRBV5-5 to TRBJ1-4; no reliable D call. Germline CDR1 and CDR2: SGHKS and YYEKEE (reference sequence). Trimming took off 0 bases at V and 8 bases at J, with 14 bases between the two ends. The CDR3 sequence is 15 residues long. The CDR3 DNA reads TGTGCCAGCAGCTTGGGGCCGGGAGCGGGGGAAAAACTGTTTTTT. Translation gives CASSLGPGAGEKLFF.

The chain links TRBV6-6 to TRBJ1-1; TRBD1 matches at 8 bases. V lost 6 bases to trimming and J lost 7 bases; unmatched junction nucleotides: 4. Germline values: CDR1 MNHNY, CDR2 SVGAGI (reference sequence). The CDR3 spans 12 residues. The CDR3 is CASSRGHDEAFF. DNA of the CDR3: TGTGCCAGCAGCAGGGGGCATGATGAAGCTTTCTTT.